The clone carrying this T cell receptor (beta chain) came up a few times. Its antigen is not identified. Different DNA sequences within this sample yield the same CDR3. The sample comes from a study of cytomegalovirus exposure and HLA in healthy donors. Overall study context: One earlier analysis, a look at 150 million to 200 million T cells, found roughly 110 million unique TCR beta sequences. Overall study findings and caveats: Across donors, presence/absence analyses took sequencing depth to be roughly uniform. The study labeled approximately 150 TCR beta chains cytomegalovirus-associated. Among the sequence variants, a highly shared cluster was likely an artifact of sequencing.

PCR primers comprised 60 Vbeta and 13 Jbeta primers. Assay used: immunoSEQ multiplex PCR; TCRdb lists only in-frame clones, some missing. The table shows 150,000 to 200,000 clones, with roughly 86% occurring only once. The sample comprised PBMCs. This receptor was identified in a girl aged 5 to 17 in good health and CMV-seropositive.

The CDR3 region is CASSLGGSEAFF. CDR3 coding DNA: TGTGCCAGCAGCTTAGGGGGCTCTGAAGCTTTCTTT. The chain has TRBV7-9 and TRBJ1-1; possible D gene TRBD1, 5 bases. The V end was cut by 1 base, the J end by 6 bases, with 6 bases between. This CDR3 spans 12 amino acids. Germline V gene data show CDR1 as SEHNR and CDR2 as FQNEAQ (reference sequence).